This TCR beta chain was recovered during a study of T cells in Graves' hyperthyroidism and ophthalmopathy. About this clonotype: Its specificity is unknown.

Study-level results: Blood also contained most expanded thyroid clonotypes above 0.001.

TCR beta CDR3 region amplification was performed from RNA transcripts. HTBI primers drove first-round RT-PCR of the TCR CDR3. TCRdb re-derived calls from the multiplex PCR reads in MiXCR, one entry per CDR3 protein. This repertoire shows just over 550,000 distinct CDR3 sequences, 46% found once; its top ten account for nearly 8.5%. CDR1 is SEHNR, CDR2 FQNEAQ, per germline (reference sequence). The CDR3 loop spans 15 amino acids. Losses at the gene ends were 5 bases for V and 2 bases for J; bases not matched to a gene: 6. This sequence joins TRBV7-9 and TRBJ2-7; 10 bases align to TRBD2. The TCR comes from a woman younger than 30 with Graves' hyperthyroidism. Sequencing used peripheral blood or thyroid tissue (not recorded which). The CDR3 is CASSMTSGSTYEQYF. In DNA form, the CDR3 reads TGTGCCAGCAGCATGACTAGCGGGTCTACCTACGAGCAGTACTTC.